Listed below are T cell receptor beta chains from one sample, sequenced in a study of CD8 T cells in Susac syndrome. In TCRdb, the immunoSEQ multiplex PCR reads were re-called with MiXCR into one record per CDR3 protein. The profile covers tens of thousands of distinct CDR3 sequences, with more than 90% appearing a single time and 0.2% taken by the ten largest. Sequenced input: CD8+ T cells from PBMCs. The origin of the receptors is a human donor in good health. Each CDR3 is given with its conserved first and last residue. D genes are given only for firm matches. Rows may omit the clone size; those that give it use once, few, many or a size class.

- - 13 TRBJ2-1 TRBV6-6 TGTGCCAGCAGTCAAGACGGCTACAATGAGCAGTTCTTC CASSQDGYNEQFF
- TRBD1 15 TRBJ2-2 TRBV28 TGTGCCAGCGAGCCCGCAGGGGGCGCAGCCGGGGAGCTGTTTTTT CASEPAGGAAGELFF
- TRBD1 14 TRBJ1-1 TRBV6-5 TGTGCCAGCAGAGACAGGGGGATGAACACTGAAGCTTTCTTT CASRDRGMNTEAFF
- - 13 TRBJ1-2 TRBV19 TGTGCCAGTAGTATGTGGACATCAGATGGCTACACCTTC CASSMWTSDGYTF
- - 15 TRBJ1-1 TRBV7-9 TGTGCCAGCAGCTTAGTCCGGGAAAGGGACACTGAAGCTTTCTTT CASSLVRERDTEAFF
- TRBD1 17 TRBJ1-1 TRBV19 TGTGCCAGTAGTATCCCCGTGACAGGGGGCAGGAGTACTGAAGCTTTCTTT CASSIPVTGGRSTEAFF
- - 14 TRBJ2-2 TRBV6-5 TGTGCCAGCAGTTACCGGCAGGGTACCGGGGAGCTGTTTTTT CASSYRQGTGELFF
- TRBD2 13 TRBJ2-7 TRBV11-2 TGTGCCAGCAGCTACGGGACTAGCTTCGAGCAGTACTTC CASSYGTSFEQYF
- TRBD2 15 TRBJ2-2 TRBV7-9 TGTGCCAGCAGCTTCACCCCGGGGGGGACCGGGGAGCTGTTTTTT CASSFTPGGTGELFF
- - 15 TRBJ2-1 TRBV12-3/TRBV12-4 TGTGCCAGCAGTTTAGGGCAGGGATATTTTAATGAGCAGTTCTTC CASSLGQGYFNEQFF
- - 17 TRBJ1-4 TRBV2 TGTGCCAGCAGTGAAATCCACCCGGGGTTGACTAATGAAAAACTGTTTTTT CASSEIHPGLTNEKLFF
- TRBD2 16 TRBJ2-3 TRBV4-3 TGCGCCAGCAGCCAAGATGGGACTAGCGGCACAGATACGCAGTATTTT CASSQDGTSGTDTQYF
- TRBD1 15 TRBJ1-1 TRBV6-5 TGTGCCACCCAAGGGGGCACAATCATCGGGACTGAAGCTTTCTTT CATQGGTIIGTEAFF
- - 14 TRBJ1-2 TRBV14 TGTGCCAGCAGCTGGAGAGGAGCCATTGATGGCTACACCTTC CASSWRGAIDGYTF
- TRBD1 21 TRBJ2-3 TRBV7-3 TGTGCCAGCAGCCCATGGGGGGACAGGGGGCGCATTACCCGGCTCACAGATACGCAGTATTTT CASSPWGDRGRITRLTDTQYF
once - 16 TRBJ2-6 TRBV28 TGTGCCAGCAGCGATAGAGGGAGCTCTGGGGCCAACGTCCTGACTTTC CASSDRGSSGANVLTF
- - 17 TRBJ2-5 TRBV7-9 TGTGCCAGCAGCTTACTCGGCCTACTGGTGGGGCAAGAGACCCAGTACTTC CASSLLGLLVGQETQYF
- - 16 TRBJ1-2 TRBV27 TGTGCCAGCAGTTTAAGTGTGGGACATCTGAACTATGGCTACACCTTC CASSLSVGHLNYGYTF
- - 15 TRBJ1-5 TRBV11-2 TGTGCCAGCAGCTTAGAGCTTGCTAGCAATCAGCCCCAGCATTTT CASSLELASNQPQHF
- TRBD1 15 TRBJ2-7 TRBV9 TGTGCCAGCAGCGAGGGACAGGGGGGTTCCTACGAGCAGTACTTC CASSEGQGGSYEQYF
- - 14 TRBJ2-4 TRBV7-9 TGTGCCAGCAGCCCTACAAGGTCCAAAAACATTCAGTACTTC CASSPTRSKNIQYF
once - 16 TRBJ2-1 TRBV4-2 TGTGCCAGCAGCCAAGATCTCGGGGGAGGTTACAATGAGCAGTTCTTC CASSQDLGGGYNEQFF
- - 14 TRBJ1-5 TRBV4-1 TGCGCCAGCAGCCCCGCTAGTTCTAATCAGCCCCAGCATTTT CASSPASSNQPQHF
- - 14 TRBJ2-7 TRBV2 TGTGCCAGCAGGGGACCCCGGTGGCCCTACGAGCAGTACTTC CASRGPRWPYEQYF
once - 15 TRBJ1-4 TRBV21-1 TGTGCCAGCAGCCAGGACAGGGGGCGAAATGAAAAACTGTTTTTT CASSQDRGRNEKLFF